One sample yielded the 17 T cell receptor beta chains listed below, sequenced in a study of tumour-infiltrating T cells in Burkitt lymphoma. Produced via immunoSEQ multiplex PCR; TCRdb's table is partial and in-frame only. This table holds 15,000 to 20,000 clones, more than 65% found once. Sequenced: tumor tissue. The receptors come from a human donor with diffuse large B-cell lymphoma.

The chain recombines TRBV19 with TRBJ2-7, with D uncertain. The V end lost 0 bases, the J end lost 2 bases, and 5 bases lay between the germline ends. This CDR3 has 13 amino acids. Looked up from germline, CDR1 is LNHDA and CDR2 is SQIVND (reference sequence). Here the CDR3 reads CASSIEGAYEQYF. The CDR3 DNA sequence: TGTGCCAGTAGTATAGAAGGAGCCTACGAGCAGTACTTC.

The CDR3 sequence is CASTPDREINEKLFF. CDR3 nucleotide sequence: TGCGCCAGCACCCCTGACAGGGAGATTAATGAAAAACTGTTTTTT. This chain joins TRBV10-2 and TRBJ1-4; the match to TRBD1 covers 7 bases. Germline trimming cut 7 bases from V and 4 bases from J; bases unmatched to any gene: 9. CDR3 length equals 15 residues. The germline gives CDR1 WSHSY, CDR2 SAAADI.

The rearrangement joins TRBV25-1 to TRBJ1-5; D unclear. The germline V and J ends were trimmed by 5 bases and 2 bases, with 4 bases remaining between them. This CDR3 spans 12 amino acids. The germline V gene has CDR1 MGHDK and CDR2 SYGVNS. CDR3 bases: TGTGCCAGCAGTCCGGGCAATCAGCCCCAGCATTTT. This codes for CASSPGNQPQHF.

The rearrangement joins TRBV7-2 to TRBJ1-6; D is unresolved. Germline CDR1 and CDR2: SGHTA and FQGNSA. The V gene lost 1 base and the J gene lost 5 bases, with 9 bases spanning the gap. The CDR3 extends over 15 amino acids. This chain's CDR3 is CASSLVVNDNSPLHF. Here the CDR3 DNA reads TGTGCCAGCAGCTTAGTTGTAAACGATAATTCACCCCTCCACTTT.

This chain uses TRBV4-3 with TRBJ1-6, with a tentative D call TRBD1 (5 bases). Trimming cost V 6 bases and J 9 bases, with 12 bases left between them. The CDR3 consists of 13 residues. Germline V lookup: CDR1 LGHNA, CDR2 YSLEER. CDR3 nucleotides: TGCGCCAGCAGACTCGACAGCCTTTCACCCCTCCACTTT. Encoded protein: CASRLDSLSPLHF.

The rearrangement uses TRBV7-2 and TRBJ2-1, with no clear D. The CDR3 length is 15 residues. Per germline, CDR1 SGHTA and CDR2 FQGNSA. V lost 5 bases, J lost 0 bases, and 11 bases lay in between. The CDR3 DNA follows: TGTGCCAGCAGCCTTGGACGCATCTCCTACAATGAGCAGTTCTTC. It is translated as CASSLGRISYNEQFF.

The V call is TRBV5-8, the J call TRBJ1-5, with 7 bases fitting TRBD1. The trim removed 5 bases at V and 6 bases at J, leaving 5 bases unmatched. CDR1 and CDR2 (germline): SGHTS, YDEGEE. CDR3 length: 13 residues. Here the CDR3 reads CASREQGGQPQHF. The CDR3 DNA follows: TGTGCCAGCAGGGAGCAGGGGGGTCAGCCCCAGCATTTT.

The V and J genes are TRBV10-3 and TRBJ1-3; no clear D gene. The germline V gene has CDR1 ENHRY and CDR2 SYGVKD. CDR3 length equals 15 residues. Trimming removed 4 bases at V and 0 bases at J, with 10 bases between. CDR3 amino acids: CAISARASSGNTIYF. The CDR3 DNA reads TGTGCCATCAGTGCACGTGCCAGCTCTGGAAACACCATATATTTT.

V and J are TRBV19 and TRBJ2-7, with 10 positions matching TRBD2. Germline-derived CDR1 and CDR2 are LNHDA and SQIVND (reference sequence). V trimming: 10 bases; J trimming: 4 bases; junction bases outside the gene matches: 4. The CDR3 has 12 residues. The CDR3 reads CATSGGAYEQYF. The DNA for the CDR3 is TGTGCCACCAGCGGGGGGGCTTACGAGCAGTACTTC.

The chain carries TRBV15 and TRBJ2-5; no definite D call. CDR3 size: 13 residues. Germline loops: CDR1 LNHNV, CDR2 YYDKDF (reference sequence). V lost 0 bases to trimming and J lost 1 base, with 3 bases between them. Here the CDR3 reads CATSRDSQETQYF. The CDR3 DNA sequence: TGTGCCACCAGCAGAGACAGCCAAGAGACCCAGTACTTC.

CDR3 protein: CASRKPGGGYTF. CDR3 bases: TGTGCCAGCAGGAAACCAGGGGGCGGCTACACCTTC. The J gene is TRBJ1-2, the V gene TRBV6-5, with 8 bases that match TRBD1. This CDR3 has 12 residues. Germline trimming cut 6 bases from V and 8 bases from J; bases unmatched to any gene: 5. CDR1 and CDR2 from the germline V gene are MNHEY and SVGAGI.

This clone was counted a few times. V and J are TRBV7-2 and TRBJ1-1; TRBD1 is a possible D gene (6 bases). V lost 3 bases to trimming and J lost 3 bases, with 8 bases between them. The germline V gene has CDR1 SGHTA and CDR2 FQGNSA. The length of the CDR3 is 13 residues. CDR3 in amino acids: CASSFSGDTEAFF. The CDR3 bases are TGTGCCAGCAGCTTCTCAGGGGACACTGAAGCTTTCTTT.

V is TRBV9 and J is TRBJ1-6; D not certain. Trimming stripped 4 bases from V and 9 bases from J, with 8 bases between. CDR1 and CDR2 from the germline V gene are SGDLS and YYNGEE. CDR3 size: 12 residues. The CDR3 DNA reads TGTGCCAGCAGCCCGGCGTTTTCACCCCTCCACTTT. As protein: CASSPAFSPLHF. The variable domain in full, completed from reference TRBV9 and TRBJ1-6, reads DSGVTQTPKHLITATGQRVTLRCSPRSGDLSVYWYQQSLDQGLQFLIQYYNGEERAKGNILERFSAQQFPDLHSELNLSSLELGDSALYFCASSPAFSPLHFGNGTRLTVT.

The count of this clone is one. The chain has TRBV13 and TRBJ1-2; 9 bases agree with TRBD1. The CDR3 has 14 residues. J was trimmed by 4 bases and V by 5 bases; bases with no gene match: 5. CDR1 is PRHDT, CDR2 FYEKMQ, per germline (reference sequence). As DNA, the CDR3 is TGTGCCAGCAGCCAGTGGGACAGGGTCTATGGCTACACCTTC. Translation: CASSQWDRVYGYTF.

The gene calls are TRBV5-1 and TRBJ2-2; 7 bases are a match to TRBD1. With V trimmed by 2 bases and J by 4 bases, 5 bases remained unmatched. Germline loops: CDR1 SGHRS, CDR2 YFSETQ. The CDR3 totals 15 residues. CDR3 bases: TGCGCCAGCAGCTTCACGTCAGGGGGCACCGGGGAGCTGTTTTTT. It encodes CASSFTSGGTGELFF.

The V gene is TRBV9, the J gene TRBJ1-2; D call uncertain. V lost 4 bases and J 5 bases, leaving 12 bases between the germline ends. The CDR3 is made up of 13 amino acids. Germline CDR1 SGDLS, CDR2 YYNGEE. This CDR3 reads CASSSSEIYGYTF. The CDR3 DNA reads as TGTGCCAGCAGCTCTAGTGAGATTTATGGCTACACCTTC.

The V call is TRBV11-3, the J call TRBJ2-1, with 7 nucleotides matching TRBD1. Germline CDR1 and CDR2: SGHNT and YENEEA. The CDR3 is 13 amino acids. V dropped 2 bases and J dropped 6; count of bases not matched to a gene: 1. For the CDR3, the DNA is TGTGCCAGCAGCTTATACAGGGGCAATGAGCAGTTCTTC. Translation gives CASSLYRGNEQFF.